This passage covers 21 T cell receptor beta chains from one sample sequenced in a study of CDR3 diversity in severe acne. TCRdb independently ran MiXCR on the PCR reads; one entry per CDR3 protein. This table holds 90,000 or so distinct CDR3 sequences, 45% to 55% found once. The sequencing sample was made of blood. The source is a male donor in good health, serving as a control.

Many counts were recorded for this clonotype. This chain links TRBV2 with TRBJ2-7, with 8 bases aligning to TRBD1. Germline values: CDR1 SNHLY, CDR2 FYNNEI. Trimming cost V 6 bases and J 0 bases; bases outside gene matches: 10. This CDR3 has 16 amino acids. The CDR3 protein is CASSGPWGQVSYEQYF. The CDR3 bases are TGTGCCAGCAGCGGACCTTGGGGACAGGTCTCCTACGAGCAGTACTTC.

This clonotype was observed at least ten times. V and J are TRBV25-1 and TRBJ2-5; D gene ambiguous. Per the germline V gene, CDR1 is MGHDK and CDR2 is SYGVNS. The V end was cut by 6 bases, the J end by 5 bases, with 10 bases between. CDR3 length equals 12 residues. Written as DNA, the CDR3 is TGTGCCAGCAGGGCTAACCTCGAGACCCAGTACTTC. Its protein is CASRANLETQYF.

The count of this clonotype is one. This chain connects TRBV2 to TRBJ2-7, with a weak D call TRBD1 (8 bases). CDR3 length: 16 amino acids. CDR1 and CDR2 from the germline V gene are SNHLY and FYNNEI. Trimming shortened V by 5 bases and J by 5 bases, and 22 bases separated the two germline ends. Written as DNA, the CDR3 is TGTGCCAGCAGTCAAGAGGCACAGGGGGGGCGGAACGAGCAGTACTTC. This gives the protein CASSQEAQGGRNEQYF. The whole variable domain, filled in from reference TRBV2 and TRBJ2-7, reads EPEVTQTPSHQVTQMGQEVILRCVPISNHLYFYWYRQILGQKVEFLVSFYNNEISEKSEIFDDQFSVERPDGSNFTLKIRSTKLEDSAMYFCASSQEAQGGRNEQYFGPGTRLTVT.

J is TRBJ1-5 and V is TRBV20-1, with 9 bases that match TRBD1. V lost 6 bases, J lost 10 bases, and 10 bases stayed unmatched. The CDR3 has 13 amino acids. CDR1 is DFQATT and CDR2 is SNEGSKA in the germline V gene (reference sequence). Here the CDR3 DNA reads TGCAGTGCCCCTGGGACAGGGATTTCTCCCCAGCATTTT. Its translation: CSAPGTGISPQHF.

There are a few counts of this clonotype. The CDR3 nucleotides read TGTGCCACCAGCAGACCCTTAGCGGGAGTGGAGACCCAGTACTTC. It codes for CATSRPLAGVETQYF. The chain combines TRBV15 with TRBJ2-5; 9 nucleotides line up with TRBD2. The CDR3 covers 15 residues. CDR1 and CDR2 (germline): LNHNV, YYDKDF (reference sequence). V dropped 2 bases and J dropped 5; count of bases not matched to a gene: 6.

This clonotype was picked up many times. The chain employs TRBV5-1 and TRBJ2-1, with 10 positions matching TRBD2. CDR1 SGHRS and CDR2 YFSETQ come from the germline V gene. The CDR3 extends over 15 amino acids. Trimming took 4 bases from V and 4 from J; bases not matched to a gene: 5. The CDR3 sequence: CASSPPSGGYNEQFF. The CDR3 DNA follows: TGCGCCAGCAGCCCCCCTAGCGGGGGTTACAATGAGCAGTTCTTC.

CDR3 coding DNA: TGTGCCAGCAGTCCGCAGGGGGCGAGCTATGGCCTCACCTTC. Residues: CASSPQGASYGLTF. The chain couples TRBV6-5 to TRBJ1-2, with 8 bases matching TRBD1. This CDR3 has 14 residues. V was clipped by 5 bases and J by 13 bases; unmatched bases: 15. Per the germline V gene, CDR1 is MNHEY and CDR2 is SVGAGI.

CDR3 region: CASSVGGQGYENTIYF. The CDR3 region has the DNA TGTGCCAGCAGCGTGGGTGGACAAGGATACGAAAACACCATATATTTT. This chain joins TRBV5-4 and TRBJ1-3, with D perhaps TRBD1 (5 bases). V was pared by 4 bases and J by 6 bases, with 20 bases between. Germline CDR1 SGHNT, CDR2 YYREEE (reference sequence). This CDR3 contains 16 residues. Looking up the rest from reference TRBV5-4 and TRBJ1-3 gives the full variable domain: ETGVTQSPTHLIKTRGQQVTLRCSSQSGHNTVSWYQQALGQGPQFIFQYYREEENGRGNFPPRFSGLQFPNYSSELNVNALELDDSALYLCASSVGGQGYENTIYFGEGSWLTVV.

A word on this clonotype: This may be a read error: a much more frequent sequence differs by one nucleotide. The CDR3 does not end in the conserved phenylalanine or tryptophan, so this is likely a read error. The J gene is TRBJ1-1, the V gene TRBV2, with D hard to call. V lost 4 bases, J lost 8 bases, and 11 bases lay in between. The CDR3 runs 12 residues. Germline loops: CDR1 SNHLY, CDR2 FYNNEI. CDR3 DNA sequence: TGTGCCAGCAGTGGGGAGCTAAAAGAAGCTTTCTCT. It codes for CASSGELKEAFS.

This clonotype was counted ten times or more. The chain has TRBV7-9 and TRBJ2-7; the match to TRBD1 covers 10 bases. Germline trimming cut 5 bases from V and 5 bases from J; bases unmatched to any gene: 9. This CDR3 is built from 15 residues. Germline CDR1 and CDR2: SEHNR and FQNEAQ (reference sequence). CDR3 DNA: TGTGCCAGCAGCCGGGGGACAGGGGAGGATCACGAGCAGTACTTC. Translating it yields CASSRGTGEDHEQYF.

This clonotype ranks as medium-sized. This CDR3 is CASSLAEGADGYTF. In DNA form, the CDR3 reads TGCGCCAGCAGCTTGGCCGAAGGGGCGGATGGCTACACCTTC. The rearrangement links TRBV5-1 to TRBJ1-2; perhaps TRBD1 as D (5 bases). Germline assignment: CDR1 SGHRS and CDR2 YFSETQ. The CDR3 sequence is 14 residues long. The V gene lost 0 bases and the J gene lost 6 bases, with 12 bases spanning the gap.

This chain links TRBV7-2 with TRBJ2-7; possible D gene TRBD2, 6 bases. The CDR3 has 16 amino acids. The V end was cut by 5 bases, the J end by 1 base, with 18 bases between. Germline V gene sequence: CDR1 SGHTA, CDR2 FQGNSA. The CDR3 nucleotides read TGTGCCAGCAGCCAAAGGGCCGGGAGTCTTTCCTACGAGCAGTACTTC. Amino acids: CASSQRAGSLSYEQYF.

This clonotype was seen at least ten times. The CDR3 DNA reads as TGTGCCAGCAGCGACCAGGGTTACGGGAGCAATCAGCCCCAGCATTTT. It specifies CASSDQGYGSNQPQHF. V is TRBV7-9 and J is TRBJ1-5; D is possibly TRBD1 (5 bases). Per germline, CDR1 SEHNR and CDR2 FQNEAQ (reference sequence). The CDR3 is 16 residues long. V was shortened by 5 bases and J by 1 base, with 15 bases between the two germline ends.

This clonotype was recorded once. The genes are TRBV7-2 and TRBJ2-5; TRBD2 aligns across 10 bases. The J segment lost 3 bases and the V segment lost 6 bases, leaving 10 bases of the junction unmatched. The germline V gene encodes CDR1 SGHTA and CDR2 FQGNSA. CDR3 length: 16 amino acids. DNA for the CDR3: TGTGCCAGCAGTCGGGCTAGCGGGAGAGAGAAAGAGACCCAGTACTTC. The encoded protein is CASSRASGREKETQYF.

As for this clonotype: Mismatch with germline at one junction end may stem from a read error. The V call is TRBV5-1, the J call TRBJ2-7; D is undetermined. This CDR3 is 14 amino acids long. Per the germline V gene, CDR1 is SGHRS and CDR2 is YFSETQ. This CDR3 reads CASSLGDFAYEQCF. Written as DNA, the CDR3 is TGCGCCAGCAGCTTGGGAGACTTCGCCTACGAGCAGTGCTTC.

This clonotype was counted many times. This chain links TRBV12-3 or TRBV12-4 with TRBJ1-1; no definite D call. Trimming removed 4 bases at V and 0 bases at J, with 12 bases between. The CDR3 loop spans 15 amino acids. The CDR3 nucleotides are TGTGCCAGCAGTTATACAGACTTAATGAACACTGAAGCTTTCTTT. Translation: CASSYTDLMNTEAFF.

This clonotype was seen many times. The chain has TRBV20-1 and TRBJ1-1; tentative D call: TRBD1 (5 bases). The V end lost 3 bases, the J end lost 5 bases, and 22 bases lay between the germline ends. Germline lookup yields CDR1 DFQATT and CDR2 SNEGSKA (reference sequence). The CDR3 sequence is 16 residues long. CDR3 region: CSASILGTQGATEAFF. The CDR3, as DNA: TGCAGTGCTAGCATTCTAGGGACCCAGGGAGCTACTGAAGCTTTCTTT.

This clonotype appeared many times. The chain recombines TRBV11-2 with TRBJ2-7, with TRBD1 identical over 8 bases. After removal of 4 bases from V and 2 bases from J, the junction contained 7 bases not matched to a gene. CDR1 is SGHAT, CDR2 FQNNGV, per germline. The CDR3 is 15 residues long. For the CDR3, the DNA is TGTGCCAGCAGCTCAGTGACAGGGGAGCCCTACGAGCAGTACTTC. Translated: CASSSVTGEPYEQYF.

Remarks on this clonotype: The conserved closing phenylalanine or tryptophan is absent in this CDR3, likely reflecting a read error. The V and J genes are TRBV5-1 and TRBJ2-1; 9 nucleotides match TRBD2. CDR1 is SGHRS, CDR2 YFSETQ, per germline. The CDR3 spans 13 residues. CDR3 residues: CVSSYGTSNGQFL. The CDR3 coding sequence is TGCGTCAGCAGCTACGGGACTAGCAATGGGCAGTTCCTC.

This chain links TRBV20-1 with TRBJ2-7, with D possibly matching TRBD1 (6 bases). This CDR3 has 14 residues. V lost 6 bases and J 3 bases, leaving 18 bases between the germline ends. Germline lookup yields CDR1 DFQATT and CDR2 SNEGSKA (reference sequence). The CDR3 nucleotides are TGCAGTGCCAGCAGCCGCGGACAGAACTACGAGCAGTACTTC. This gives the protein CSASSRGQNYEQYF.

The CDR3 sequence: CSVADRGRHTF. The DNA for the CDR3 is TGCAGCGTTGCCGACAGGGGGCGTCACACCTTC. This chain uses TRBV29-1 with TRBJ1-2, with 10 nucleotides matching TRBD1. The germline gives CDR1 SQVTM, CDR2 ANQGSEA. The CDR3 length is 11 residues. J lost 12 bases, V lost 4 bases, and 5 bases had no gene match.